Shown below are 21 T cell receptor beta chains from a single sample sequenced in a study of blood T cell repertoires in COVID-19. Assay: immunoSEQ multiplex PCR; the TCRdb copy retains only in-frame clones and omits some. The repertoire holds 140,000 to 150,000 clones, with around 84% as singletons. Sequenced input: peripheral blood. These receptors all come from a human donor in a cohort sampled during active COVID-19.

The V and J genes are TRBV5-4 and TRBJ2-1, with 11 positions matching TRBD1. This CDR3 spans 17 amino acids. CDR1 is SGHNT and CDR2 is YYREEE in the germline V gene (reference sequence). The V gene end was trimmed by 4 bases and the J gene end by 6 bases; junction bases not matched to a gene: 12. CDR3 nucleotide sequence: TGTGCCAGCAGCCCCCAGGTTGGGACAGGGGGTTTCAATGAGCAGTTCTTC. Its protein is CASSPQVGTGGFNEQFF.

This chain joins TRBV21-1 and TRBJ1-6; TRBD1 reflects the table's D call only, with no check against the DNA. TRBV21-1 is shown as a pseudogene. The length of the CDR3 is 19 residues. CDR3 in DNA: TGTGCCAGCAGCAAAGGAAACAGGACAGCAAGCTCCTATAATTCACCCCTCCACTTT. This translates into CASSKGNRTASSYNSPLHF.

This clone was picked up a small number of times. The chain employs TRBV28 and TRBJ1-5; unclear D gene. The CDR3 runs to 15 residues. V lost 1 base and J lost 7, with 14 bases in between. CDR1 MDHEN and CDR2 SYDVKM come from the germline V gene. The CDR3 protein is CASSLSSGPSQPQHF. In DNA form, the CDR3 reads TGTGCCAGCAGTTTATCGTCAGGCCCCAGCCAGCCCCAGCATTTT.

This chain uses TRBV28 with TRBJ1-1; the match to TRBD1 covers 7 bases. Germline-derived CDR1 and CDR2 are MDHEN and SYDVKM. V trimming: 6 bases; J trimming: 0 bases; junction bases outside the gene matches: 1. The length of the CDR3 is 13 residues. CDR3 DNA: TGTGCCAGCAGGGACAGGTTGAACACTGAAGCTTTCTTT. Translation gives CASRDRLNTEAFF.

The rearrangement uses TRBV12-3 or TRBV12-4 and TRBJ1-2; weak D call: TRBD1 (6 bases). V was shortened by 5 bases and J by 2 bases, with 6 bases between the two germline ends. CDR3 length equals 12 residues. CDR3 in DNA: TGTGCCAGCAGTACAGGGAACTATGGCTACACCTTC. Translating it yields CASSTGNYGYTF.

The chain joins TRBV5-1 to TRBJ1-1, with D tentatively TRBD1 (6 bases). The CDR3 is 15 amino acids. Trimming took 0 bases from V and 4 from J, leaving 13 bases between them. CDR1 and CDR2 from the germline V gene are SGHRS and YFSETQ. The CDR3 sequence: CASSLDGTPSTEAFF. The CDR3 region has the DNA TGCGCCAGCAGCTTGGACGGGACACCTAGCACTGAAGCTTTCTTT.

J is TRBJ2-5 and V is TRBV6-5; no clear D. V lost 6 bases to trimming and J lost 0 bases, with 11 bases between them. The CDR3 loop spans 14 amino acids. CDR1 is MNHEY and CDR2 is SVGAGI in the germline V gene. CDR3 loop: CASSRTEYQETQYF. The CDR3 DNA sequence: TGTGCCAGCAGCCGAACAGAGTACCAAGAGACCCAGTACTTC.

The chain has TRBV12-5 and TRBJ1-1; weak D call: TRBD1 (6 bases). The CDR3 spans 15 residues. The germline gives CDR1 LGHNT, CDR2 FRNRAP. V was cut by 0 bases and J by 8 bases, with 16 bases left in between. The CDR3 region is CASGLVVGGGAEAFF. The CDR3 DNA is TGTGCTAGTGGTTTGGTAGTAGGTGGGGGGGCCGAAGCTTTCTTT. Looking up the rest from reference TRBV12-5 and TRBJ1-1 gives the full variable domain: DARVTQTPRHKVTEMGQEVTMRCQPILGHNTVFWYRQTMMQGLELLAYFRNRAPLDDSGMPKDRFSAEMPDATLATLKIQPSEPRDSAVYFCASGLVVGGGAEAFFGQGTRLTVV.

The rearrangement links TRBV27 to TRBJ1-1; TRBD1 agrees at 9 bases. Trimming removed 4 bases from V and 4 bases from J; junction bases left unmatched: 10. This CDR3 has 16 residues. In germline, CDR1 is MNHEY, CDR2 SMNVEV (reference sequence). As DNA, the CDR3 is TGTGCCAGCAGTTCCTGGAGGACAGGGGCGGGCACTGAAGCTTTCTTT. Residues: CASSSWRTGAGTEAFF.

The chain links TRBV19 to TRBJ1-5; 8 bases align to TRBD1. Germline CDR1 is LNHDA and CDR2 is SQIVND (reference sequence). Trimming took 5 bases from V and 1 from J; bases not matched to a gene: 4. The CDR3 length is 15 residues. Here the CDR3 DNA reads TGTGCCAGTAGTGACGACAGGGGAAGCAATCAGCCCCAGCATTTT. Residues: CASSDDRGSNQPQHF.

This clone was seen once. V and J are TRBV4-1 and TRBJ2-1, with 9 bases identical to TRBD2. CDR3 length: 17 amino acids. V trimming: 1 base; J trimming: 4 bases; junction bases outside the gene matches: 8. Germline V gives CDR1 MGHRA, CDR2 YSYEKL. The CDR3 is CASSQGSSGVRYNEQFF. The CDR3 DNA sequence: TGCGCCAGCAGCCAAGGGTCTAGCGGGGTTAGATACAATGAGCAGTTCTTC.

This clone was counted only a few times. The CDR3 region has the DNA TGTGCCAGCTTTTGGGGCAACGAGCAGTACTTC. It is translated as CASFWGNEQYF. The V call is TRBV28, the J call TRBJ2-7, with D maybe TRBD1 (5 bases). The germline gives CDR1 MDHEN, CDR2 SYDVKM. The CDR3 is 11 residues long. V dropped 8 bases and J dropped 5 bases, with 10 bases sitting between them.

This chain uses TRBV5-1 with TRBJ1-1; 7 bases are shared with TRBD1. J gave up 2 bases and V 5 bases, and 9 bases lay outside the gene matches. Germline V gene sequence: CDR1 SGHRS, CDR2 YFSETQ. The CDR3 has 15 residues. CDR3 in amino acids: CASRQDRTPNTEAFF. The CDR3 DNA follows: TGCGCCAGCAGGCAGGACAGGACACCTAACACTGAAGCTTTCTTT.

The rearrangement links TRBV19 to TRBJ1-5; 7 bases agree with TRBD1. Germline lookup yields CDR1 LNHDA and CDR2 SQIVND (reference sequence). The V segment lost 2 bases and the J segment 1 base; nucleotides outside the gene matches: 8. The CDR3 sequence is 17 residues long. CDR3 protein: CASSIREQGSSNQPQHF. Written as DNA, the CDR3 is TGTGCCAGTAGTATACGGGAACAGGGGTCGAGCAATCAGCCCCAGCATTTT.

The chain has TRBV5-6 and TRBJ1-1; 7 nucleotides line up with TRBD1. The V gene end was trimmed by 0 bases and the J gene end by 4 bases; junction bases not matched to a gene: 6. Germline V gene data show CDR1 as SGHDT and CDR2 as YYEEEE. CDR3 size: 15 residues. The CDR3, as DNA: TGTGCCAGCAGCTTGGTGAGACAGGGTGTCACTGAAGCTTTCTTT. This codes for CASSLVRQGVTEAFF.

The rearrangement uses TRBV7-8 and TRBJ1-5, with 7 bases aligning to TRBD1. V lost 5 bases and J lost 4; bases outside the gene matches: 5. Germline V CDR1 and CDR2: SGHVS, FQNEAQ. The CDR3 has 14 amino acids. The CDR3 coding sequence is TGTGCCAGCAGCACCGAACAGGGGAATCAGCCCCAGCATTTT. Translated, it gives CASSTEQGNQPQHF.

The chain combines TRBV19 with TRBJ2-1; 9 bases are a match to TRBD2. CDR1 is LNHDA, CDR2 SQIVND, per germline (reference sequence). This CDR3 region has 15 residues. The V gene end was trimmed by 3 bases and the J gene end by 8 bases; junction bases not matched to a gene: 8. The CDR3, as DNA: TGTGCCAGTAGTATTGCGGGAGGGGCACCGGATGAGCAGTTCTTC. Its translation: CASSIAGGAPDEQFF. Based on the CDR3 plus reference TRBV19 and TRBJ2-1, the full variable domain is DGGITQSPKYLFRKEGQNVTLSCEQNLNHDAMYWYRQDPGQGLRLIYYSQIVNDFQKGDIAEGYSVSREKKESFPLTVTSAQKNPTAFYLCASSIAGGAPDEQFFGPGTRLTVL.

This chain links TRBV11-2 with TRBJ1-6; 10 nucleotides match TRBD1. V shed 5 bases and J 7 bases; nucleotides not matched to a gene: 5. Germline values: CDR1 SGHAT, CDR2 FQNNGV. The CDR3 consists of 15 residues. CDR3 nucleotides: TGTGCCAGCAGCCGGGACAGGGGTGAGAATTCACCCCTCCACTTT. It yields the protein CASSRDRGENSPLHF.

This clone was detected ten times or more. Other DNA sequences in this sample translate to the same CDR3. The CDR3 coding sequence is TGTGCCAGCAGTACCCCCGGGGGGTTCTGGGGCTACACCTTC. Amino acids: CASSTPGGFWGYTF. The chain uses TRBV7-2 and TRBJ1-2; possible D gene TRBD1, 5 bases. Trimming stripped 6 bases from V and 8 bases from J, with 19 bases between. Germline CDR1 SGHTA, CDR2 FQGNSA. The CDR3 covers 14 residues.

The V call is TRBV9, the J call TRBJ1-4, with D possibly TRBD1 on 5 matching bases. The CDR3 is 15 residues long. Germline V gene sequence: CDR1 SGDLS, CDR2 YYNGEE. The V end was cut by 2 bases, the J end by 0 bases, with 8 bases between. CDR3 protein: CASSVGPATNEKLFF. CDR3 DNA sequence: TGTGCCAGCAGCGTGGGGCCGGCAACTAATGAAAAACTGTTTTTT.

The V and J genes are TRBV6-5 and TRBJ2-1; 8 positions agree with TRBD1. The ends lost 6 bases at V and 12 bases at J; junction bases unmatched: 7. Germline V gene data show CDR1 as MNHEY and CDR2 as SVGAGI. This CDR3 is 12 amino acids long. The CDR3 reads CASSDRGGGQFF. In DNA form, the CDR3 reads TGTGCCAGCAGCGACAGGGGTGGGGGGCAGTTCTTC.